Here is one TCR beta chain with its context. This entry is derived from a study of blood T cell repertoires in COVID-19. Libraries were prepared by immunoSEQ multiplex PCR; TCRdb keeps only in-frame clonotypes and omits some of them. The sample yields 45,000 to 65,000 clones, 80% to 90% seen once. The CDR3 length is 15 residues. Germline V lookup: CDR1 LGHNA, CDR2 YSLEER. J lost 7 bases, V lost 0 bases, and 3 bases had no gene match. The sequence came from a man between 45 and 60 years old with active COVID-19. The chain has TRBV4-3 and TRBJ2-1; 10 nucleotides align to TRBD2. Input material: peripheral blood. The CDR3 loop reads CASSQDKLAGNEQFF. The CDR3 bases are TGCGCCAGCAGCCAAGATAAACTAGCGGGAAATGAGCAGTTCTTC.